A selection of T cell receptor beta chains follows, all from one sample in a study of T cell clusters in autoimmune cytopenias. Each CDR3 protein gets one entry in TCRdb, which reprocessed the multiplex PCR reads and gives no DNA. The sample table sets out 4,200 or so distinct CDR3 sequences. Another study also made use of these data, one on T cell repertoires in aging, cancer and after chemotherapy.

The sample consisted of peripheral blood. The source is a human donor in good health. The CDR3 runs from the conserved cysteine through the conserved F or W. Where a row states a size, it is once, few, many or the class of an expanded clone; other rows omit it.

size: .
J: TRBJ2-7
V: TRBV30
CDR3: CAWSVWGGPSGPLYEQYF

size: .
J: TRBJ2-7
V: TRBV20-1
CDR3: CSARDRTYGQYF

size: medium-sized
J: TRBJ2-5
V: TRBV19
CDR3: CASSTWATGSETQYF

size: .
J: TRBJ2-5
V: TRBV5-1
CDR3: CASSFQGAQETQYF

size: .
J: TRBJ2-5
V: TRBV7-3
CDR3: CASSSDTFGETQYF

size: medium-sized
J: TRBJ2-7
V: TRBV5-6
CDR3: CASSLVDSYEQYF

size: .
J: TRBJ1-3
V: TRBV6-5
CDR3: CASSGRTANAGNTIYF

size: medium-sized
J: TRBJ1-3
V: TRBV30
CDR3: CAWTLGTGNTIYF

size: medium-sized
J: TRBJ1-6
V: TRBV5-4
CDR3: CASSAGDLWNSPLHF

size: medium-sized
J: TRBJ1-6
V: TRBV5-5
CDR3: CASSLGATGRGSPLHF

size: .
J: TRBJ1-1
V: TRBV12-3/TRBV12-4
CDR3: CASADWQGAFF

size: medium-sized
J: TRBJ2-3
V: TRBV6-5
CDR3: CASSYLDTQYF

size: .
J: TRBJ1-1
V: TRBV6-4
CDR3: CASSDSTENTEAFF

size: .
J: TRBJ2-2
V: TRBV5-1
CDR3: CASSAGQGATGELFF

size: .
J: TRBJ2-2
V: TRBV5-1
CDR3: CASSLGGLRAGELFF

size: .
J: TRBJ2-7
V: TRBV11-2
CDR3: CASSPEGHEQYF

size: .
J: TRBJ1-2
V: TRBV6-5
CDR3: CASRIQGAGGYTF

size: medium-sized
J: TRBJ1-2
V: TRBV18
CDR3: CASSVDNMVTYGYTF

size: .
J: TRBJ1-3
V: TRBV20-1
CDR3: CSVRQSPGNTIYF

size: .
J: TRBJ2-5
V: TRBV24-1
CDR3: CATSDFTSGGETQYF

size: .
J: TRBJ1-1
V: TRBV18
CDR3: CASSPNGRDAEAFF

size: .
J: TRBJ1-1
V: TRBV7-6
CDR3: CASSTDLNTEAFF

size: .
J: TRBJ1-4
V: TRBV12-3/TRBV12-4
CDR3: CASSSRQGTNEKLFF

size: medium-sized
J: TRBJ1-1
V: TRBV5-6
CDR3: CASSSRQAMNTEAFF

size: medium-sized
J: TRBJ2-5
V: TRBV19
CDR3: CASSFWFQEGPSETQYF

size: medium-sized
J: TRBJ1-4
V: TRBV6-6
CDR3: CASGTQRDEKLFF

size: .
J: TRBJ2-7
V: TRBV7-9
CDR3: CASSPPRAGSYEQYF

size: medium-sized
J: TRBJ2-7
V: TRBV10-3
CDR3: CAIRGGDSYEQYF

size: .
J: TRBJ1-2
V: TRBV20-1
CDR3: CSASHRTGGINYGYTF

size: medium-sized
J: TRBJ2-1
V: TRBV6-5
CDR3: CASSYSSSGAYNEQFF

size: medium-sized
J: TRBJ1-2
V: TRBV18
CDR3: CASLPGRGANYGYTF

size: medium-sized
J: TRBJ1-2
V: TRBV6-5
CDR3: CASSYSFFQGNGYTF

size: .
J: TRBJ2-2
V: TRBV21-1
CDR3: CASSKVAQRGRGTGELFF

size: medium-sized
J: TRBJ2-2
V: TRBV19
CDR3: CASGTSGGGTGELFF

size: medium-sized
J: TRBJ1-4
V: TRBV19
CDR3: CASSRTGQSSTNEKLFF

size: .
J: TRBJ1-4
V: TRBV7-6
CDR3: CASSLEVGKEEKLFF

size: .
J: TRBJ1-2
V: TRBV20-1
CDR3: CSARPPGEAYGYTF

size: medium-sized
J: TRBJ2-5
V: TRBV30
CDR3: CAWSVPLSGTQYF

size: .
J: TRBJ1-2
V: TRBV4-2
CDR3: CASSQAHGEALNGYTF

size: medium-sized
J: TRBJ2-2
V: TRBV6-1
CDR3: CASRQHAWGQNTGELFF